This T cell receptor (beta chain) was sequenced during a study of T cells in localized non-small cell lung cancer. The germline V gene encodes CDR1 SGHRS and CDR2 YFSETQ. Germline trimming cut 0 bases from V and 5 bases from J; bases unmatched to any gene: 9. The CDR3 length is 16 residues. As concerns this clone: Its antigen is currently unknown.

Broader study findings: T cell clonality was highest in uninvolved adjacent lung, above tumor. Appearance in adjacent lung was seen for a median about 60 of the top 100 tumor clones.

Clones were sequenced by immunoSEQ multiplex PCR, and TCRdb holds only the in-frame ones, with some missing. In the table there are roughly 1,600 clones, roughly a quarter of which are singletons. V usage is TRBV5-1 and J usage is TRBJ2-5; 8 nucleotides agree with TRBD1. The sequences come from normal lung tissue next to the tumor, collected before any cancer treatment. This clonotype was sampled from a female donor of 60 years or more with stage I squamous cell lung carcinoma. As DNA, the CDR3 is TGCGCCAGCAGCTTGGAAGGCAGGGGGCGCGGTGAGACCCAGTACTTC. This codes for CASSLEGRGRGETQYF. The full variable domain, rest sourced from reference TRBV5-1 and TRBJ2-5, is KAGVTQTPRYLIKTRGQQVTLSCSPISGHRSVSWYQQTPGQGLQFLFEYFSETQRNKGNFPGRFSGRQFSNSRSEMNVSTLELGDSALYLCASSLEGRGRGETQYFGPGTRLLVL.